Listed below are T cell receptor beta chains from one sample, sequenced in a study of T cell changes during pregnancy in multiple sclerosis. TCRdb's table, derived via immunoSEQ multiplex PCR, lists solely in-frame clones and lacks some. This sample carries around 80,000 clones, about 91% of them seen once, and the ten largest clones take over 1.3%. Here the sequenced sample was peripheral blood, taken before pregnancy. Source of these receptors: a female donor with multiple sclerosis, enrolled in a pregnancy study. Both conserved end residues are part of each CDR3. A D gene is named only where the DNA matches it firmly. Clone sizes are given selectively: once, few, many, or a class where the clone is expanded.

>TRBD2|TRBV13|TRBJ2-3|.
CASSRTSGGWTDTQYF
TGTGCCAGCAGCCGGACTAGCGGGGGATGGACAGATACGCAGTATTTT
>TRBD2|TRBV6-6|TRBJ2-2|.
CASRAGLAGDGELFF
TGTGCCAGCAGAGCGGGACTAGCGGGGGACGGGGAGCTGTTTTTT
>TRBD2|TRBV7-9|TRBJ2-7|.
CASSSGTSYEQYF
TGTGCCAGCAGCTCCGGGACTAGCTACGAGCAGTACTTC
>.|TRBV6-1|TRBJ1-5|once
CASSGDILGNQPQHF
TGTGCCAGCAGTGGGGACATCCTAGGCAATCAGCCCCAGCATTTT
>.|TRBV5-6|TRBJ1-1|.
CASSLGGDGTEAFF
TGTGCCAGCAGCTTGGGGGGGGATGGGACTGAAGCTTTCTTT
>.|TRBV9|TRBJ2-1|.
CASSPPPDREQFF
TGTGCCAGCAGTCCCCCGCCGGACAGAGAGCAGTTCTTC
>.|TRBV21-1|TRBJ1-1|.
CASSKDKGNTEAFF
TGTGCCAGCAGCAAGGACAAGGGGAACACTGAAGCTTTCTTT
>TRBD1|TRBV6-5|TRBJ2-7|once
CASRRTGYYEQYF
TGTGCCAGCAGGAGGACAGGGTATTACGAGCAGTACTTC
>.|TRBV27|TRBJ2-3|.
CASSLSISGLRDTQYF
TGTGCCAGCAGTTTATCGATAAGCGGCCTTCGGGATACGCAGTATTTT
>.|TRBV19|TRBJ2-7|.
CASGDGEQYF
TGTGCCAGTGGTGACGGGGAGCAGTACTTC
>.|TRBV12-5|TRBJ2-7|.
CASGLVWGRSRDFQTYEQYF
TGTGCTAGTGGTTTGGTCTGGGGTCGTTCCAGGGACTTCCAAACCTACGAGCAGTACTTC
>.|TRBV20-1|TRBJ1-2|.
CSANPGDGYTF
TGCAGTGCGAACCCAGGGGATGGCTACACCTTC
>.|TRBV5-5|TRBJ1-5|.
CASSLDLNQPQHF
TGTGCCAGCAGCTTGGATCTAAATCAGCCCCAGCATTTT
>.|TRBV9|TRBJ2-5|.
CASSAPGQQETQYF
TGTGCCAGCAGCGCGCCGGGACAACAAGAGACCCAGTACTTC
>.|TRBV9|TRBJ2-1|.
CASSAIREVNEQFF
TGTGCCAGCAGCGCCATCCGGGAAGTCAATGAGCAGTTCTTC
>.|TRBV10-3|TRBJ1-1|.
CAISEEETGKNTEAFF
TGTGCCATCAGTGAAGAAGAAACAGGTAAGAACACTGAAGCTTTCTTT
>.|TRBV6-1|TRBJ2-5|.
CATSGHLVVETQYF
TGTGCCACCAGTGGGCACCTAGTTGTGGAGACCCAGTACTTC
>.|TRBV28|TRBJ1-5|.
CASSPPGDGLRNQPQHF
TGTGCCAGCAGTCCTCCAGGGGATGGTCTTAGGAATCAGCCCCAGCATTTT
>.|TRBV5-6|TRBJ1-2|.
CASSSGDYGYTF
TGTGCCAGCAGCTCAGGGGATTATGGCTACACCTTC
>TRBD2|TRBV9|TRBJ2-1|.
CAGSALAGGMYNEQFF
TGTGCCGGCAGCGCCCTAGCGGGGGGGATGTACAATGAGCAGTTCTTC
>.|TRBV6-6|TRBJ1-1|.
CASHGGYMNTEAFF
TGTGCCAGCCACGGAGGTTACATGAACACTGAAGCTTTCTTT
>.|TRBV7-6|TRBJ1-2|.
CASSPAGWANYGYTF
TGTGCCAGCAGCCCCGCGGGGTGGGCTAACTATGGCTACACCTTC
>.|TRBV29-1|TRBJ1-5|.
CSVGSSNQPQHF
TGCAGCGTTGGGAGTAGCAATCAGCCCCAGCATTTT
>.|TRBV11-3|TRBJ1-1|.
CASSPPEAGETEAFF
TGTGCCAGCAGCCCCCCGGAGGCAGGGGAAACTGAAGCTTTCTTT
>TRBD1|TRBV5-1|TRBJ2-6|.
CASSSRTGPGANVLTF
TGCGCCAGCAGCTCCAGGACAGGGCCCGGGGCCAACGTCCTGACTTTC
>TRBD1|TRBV25-1|TRBJ2-5|.
CASREPGEGGFGTQYF
TGTGCCAGCAGGGAACCTGGGGAAGGGGGCTTTGGGACCCAGTACTTC
>TRBD1|TRBV7-9|TRBJ1-6|once
CASSQTGGRSPLHF
TGTGCCAGCAGCCAAACAGGGGGTAGGTCACCCCTCCACTTT
>.|TRBV4-1|TRBJ2-7|few
CASSQEVEYEQYF
TGCGCCAGCAGCCAAGAAGTAGAATACGAGCAGTACTTC
>TRBD1|TRBV2|TRBJ2-3|.
CASSESRTGDTQYF
TGTGCCAGCAGTGAAAGCCGGACAGGAGATACGCAGTATTTT
>.|TRBV6-1|TRBJ2-1|.
CASRLGGPLLDEQFF
TGTGCCAGCAGACTAGGGGGACCACTCCTTGATGAGCAGTTCTTC
>TRBD2|TRBV6-4|TRBJ2-2|.
CASSRTSGGYRNTGELFF
TGTGCCAGCAGTCGGACTAGCGGGGGTTATCGGAACACCGGGGAGCTGTTTTTT
>TRBD2|TRBV7-9|TRBJ2-5|.
CASFVAGGQETQYF
TGTGCCAGCTTTGTAGCGGGGGGTCAAGAGACCCAGTACTTC
>TRBD1|TRBV5-4|TRBJ1-5|few
CASSSGGSNQPQHF
TGTGCCAGCAGTTCAGGGGGAAGCAATCAGCCCCAGCATTTT
>TRBD2|TRBV6-1|TRBJ2-1|.
CASSRTSGVNNEQFF
TGTGCCAGCAGCCGGACTAGCGGGGTTAACAATGAGCAGTTCTTC
>TRBD2|TRBV4-2|TRBJ2-5|once
CASSQASGGPETQYF
TGTGCCAGCAGCCAAGCTAGCGGGGGGCCTGAGACCCAGTACTTC
>.|TRBV29-1|TRBJ2-2|.
CSVVYRGSTGELFF
TGCAGCGTTGTATATAGGGGGTCCACCGGGGAGCTGTTTTTT
>TRBD1|TRBV10-3|TRBJ1-2|.
CAISESQGARGYTF
TGTGCCATCAGTGAGTCGCAGGGGGCAAGGGGCTACACCTTC
>TRBD1|TRBV19|TRBJ2-7|.
CASSISWTGGDEQYF
TGTGCCAGTAGTATTTCTTGGACAGGGGGAGACGAGCAGTACTTC
>.|TRBV20-1|TRBJ2-3|.
CSARGAGGPLF
TGCAGTGCTAGAGGGGCCGGGGGGCCTCTTTTT
>.|TRBV15|TRBJ1-1|.
CATSQEGGYLNTEAFF
TGTGCCACCAGCCAAGAGGGAGGGTATTTGAACACTGAAGCTTTCTTT
>.|TRBV5-1|TRBJ1-2|.
CASSLDGLTNYGYTF
TGCGCCAGCAGCTTGGACGGACTGACTAACTATGGCTACACCTTC
>TRBD1|TRBV5-1|TRBJ1-3|.
CASSGTGTASGNTIYF
TGCGCCAGCAGCGGAACCGGGACAGCCTCTGGAAACACCATATATTTT
>.|TRBV7-8|TRBJ2-7|.
CASSPVAGATQGEQYF
TGTGCCAGCAGCCCCGTCGCGGGGGCGACCCAAGGGGAGCAGTACTTC
>.|TRBV7-9|TRBJ2-5|.
CASSLAADKETQYF
TGTGCCAGCAGCTTAGCCGCAGATAAGGAGACCCAGTACTTC
>.|TRBV30|TRBJ2-2|.
CAWSEGHPNTGELFF
TGTGCCTGGAGTGAGGGACATCCCAACACCGGGGAGCTGTTTTTT
>TRBD1|TRBV13|TRBJ1-6|once
CASSLWGQISSYNSPLHF
TGTGCCAGCAGCTTATGGGGACAGATTAGCTCCTATAATTCACCCCTCCACTTT
>.|TRBV5-4|TRBJ1-5|once
CASRRRGLNQPQHF
TGTGCCAGCAGACGGAGGGGTCTCAATCAGCCCCAGCATTTT
>TRBD2|TRBV4-1|TRBJ2-6|.
CASSQDAGTSGAGANVLTF
TGCGCCAGCAGCCAAGACGCCGGGACTAGCGGGGCTGGGGCCAACGTCCTGACTTTC
>TRBD2|TRBV10-2|TRBJ2-5|.
CASSEWSGGGETQYF
TGCGCCAGCAGTGAGTGGTCTGGGGGGGGAGAGACCCAGTACTTC